These 8 T cell receptor beta chains share one sample of origin, sequenced in a study of T cells in Graves' hyperthyroidism and ophthalmopathy. Amplification of TCR beta CDR3 regions used RNA as the template. The HTBI set primed first-round TCR CDR3 RT-PCR. TCRdb analysed the multiplex PCR reads with MiXCR anew, one entry per CDR3 protein. The sample has approximately 720,000 distinct CDR3 sequences; around a sixth are singletons. The specimen sequenced was blood. These receptors were taken from a woman aged 50 to 65 with Graves' hyperthyroidism that later progressed to Graves' ophthalmopathy.

Many counts were recorded for this clonotype. The chain links TRBV11-3 to TRBJ1-1, with D possibly being TRBD1 (6 bases). Per germline, CDR1 SGHNT and CDR2 YENEEA. The CDR3 is 14 amino acids. V was clipped by 5 bases and J by 3 bases, with 13 bases between them. The CDR3 DNA reads as TGTGCCAGCAGCCGTACAGGGACGGACACTGAAGCTTTCTTT. It encodes CASSRTGTDTEAFF.

V is TRBV4-1 and J is TRBJ2-1, with D tentatively TRBD2 (6 bases). CDR3 length: 16 amino acids. V was cut by 0 bases and J by 6 bases, with 15 bases left in between. Germline CDR1 MGHRA, CDR2 YSYEKL. CDR3 sequence (DNA): TGCGCCAGCAGCCAAGATTCTAGGCTGGGGGGCAATGAGCAGTTCTTC. Encoded protein: CASSQDSRLGGNEQFF.

This clonotype was seen more than once but under ten times. One junction end does not reproduce the germline sequence, and a read error may be involved. The rearrangement joins TRBV30 to TRBJ1-2, with TRBD1 matching over 7 bases. CDR1 is GTSNPN, CDR2 SVGIG, per germline (reference sequence). The CDR3 is made up of 14 amino acids. DNA for the CDR3: TGTGCCTGGAGTGTACAAAGGGACAGCGCCCCTGGGCCCTTC. Encoded protein: CAWSVQRDSAPGPF.

This clonotype was seen a few times. A read error may be the cause here, since a much bigger clone is one base away. This sequence joins TRBV5-4 and TRBJ1-1, with 9 bases that match TRBD1. Per the germline V gene, CDR1 is SGHNT and CDR2 is YYREEE (reference sequence). Trimming at V came to 4 bases and at J to 4 bases, leaving 5 bases not matched to a gene. The CDR3 runs to 14 residues. CDR3 protein: CASSHRDRATEAFF. CDR3 sequence (DNA): TGTGCCAGCAGCCACCGGGACAGGGCCACTGAAGCTTTCTTT. Drawing the rest from reference TRBV5-4 and TRBJ1-1, the complete variable domain is ETGVTQSPTHLIKTRGQQVTLRCSSQSGHNTVSWYQQALGQGPQFIFQYYREEENGRGNFPPRFSGLQFPNYSSELNVNALELDDSALYLCASSHRDRATEAFFGQGTRLTVV.

This clonotype has just a few counts. This sequence joins TRBV12-3 or TRBV12-4 and TRBJ2-4; 7 nucleotides align to TRBD2. The CDR3 extends over 12 amino acids. With V trimmed by 5 bases and J by 14 bases, 9 bases remained unmatched. The CDR3 region is CASSPGEGIEYF. As DNA, the CDR3 is TGTGCCAGCAGTCCCGGGGAGGGAATCGAGTACTTC.

The V gene is TRBV24-1, the J gene TRBJ2-2; 7 nucleotides line up with TRBD2. V was clipped by 10 bases and J by 6 bases; unmatched bases: 4. Germline V gene data show CDR1 as KGHDR and CDR2 as SFDVKD. The CDR3 has 12 residues. The CDR3 spells CATGGWPGELFF. CDR3 nucleotides: TGTGCCACGGGGGGGTGGCCCGGGGAGCTGTTTTTT.

The sample holds many counts of this clonotype. This rearrangement joins TRBV6-1 to TRBJ1-5; 8 bases fit TRBD1. V was clipped by 6 bases and J by 3 bases; unmatched bases: 7. Looked up from germline, CDR1 is MNHNS and CDR2 is SASEGT. The CDR3 runs to 15 residues. DNA of the CDR3: TGTGCCAGCAGCCCCAAGACAGGGGCCAATCAGCCCCAGCATTTT. It yields the protein CASSPKTGANQPQHF.

This clonotype was counted ten times or more. This chain links TRBV20-1 with TRBJ2-3; 10 nucleotides align to TRBD2. CDR1 and CDR2 from the germline V gene are DFQATT and SNEGSKA (reference sequence). The CDR3 has 14 amino acids. The V and J ends lost 1 base and 4 bases, in that order; junction bases with no gene match: 2. This CDR3 is CSARVAGGPDTQYF. The CDR3, as DNA: TGCAGTGCTAGAGTAGCGGGGGGACCAGATACGCAGTATTTT.